This T cell receptor beta chain was identified during a study of blood T cell repertoires in COVID-19. Turning to the study itself: The United States, Italy and Spain were the sources of the acute and convalescent COVID-19 samples. T cells, B-cell-depleted T cells, or PBMCs provided the cDNA or gDNA that served as material.

TCRdb's copy holds only in-frame clones and misses some; the assay was immunoSEQ multiplex PCR. This sample has over 85,000 clones, with 70% to 90% found just once. The CDR3 spans 15 residues. V lost 6 bases to trimming and J lost 7 bases; unmatched junction nucleotides: 5. CDR1 is MDHEN and CDR2 is SYDVKM in the germline V gene. The sample taken for sequencing was peripheral blood. This sequence joins TRBV28 and TRBJ2-1; 14 bases agree with TRBD2. The clonotype originates from a woman of 80 years or more with active COVID-19. The CDR3 DNA is TGTGCCAGCAGGTGGGGACTAGCGGGAGAAAATGAGCAGTTCTTC. This encodes CASRWGLAGENEQFF.